This T cell receptor beta chain was recovered during a study of blood T cell repertoires in COVID-19. Across the study: COVID-19 samples, acute and convalescent, were from the United States, Italy and Spain. T cells, B-cell-depleted T cells, or PBMCs provided the cDNA or gDNA that served as material.

Trimming took 0 bases from V and 3 from J, leaving 13 bases between them. This CDR3 contains 15 residues. Germline CDR1 SGDLS, CDR2 YYNGEE. Methods used by the authors: Reference gene primer amplification gave nucleated cell count estimates. TCRdb's table, derived via immunoSEQ multiplex PCR, lists solely in-frame clones and lacks some. V and J calls and clone size are given by that table; D and trimming were obtained from the DNA. In the table there are a few hundred thousand clones, around 82% of which are singletons. Sequences were obtained from peripheral blood. The rearrangement joins TRBV9 to TRBJ2-7, with D possibly matching TRBD2 (5 bases). This TCR was sampled from a woman between 18 and 29 years old with acute or convalescent COVID-19. The CDR3 loop reads CASSVGGSEYYEQYF. As DNA, the CDR3 is TGTGCCAGCAGCGTAGGGGGTAGCGAGTACTACGAGCAGTACTTC. Full variable domain (remainder filled in from reference TRBV9 and TRBJ2-7): DSGVTQTPKHLITATGQRVTLRCSPRSGDLSVYWYQQSLDQGLQFLIQYYNGEERAKGNILERFSAQQFPDLHSELNLSSLELGDSALYFCASSVGGSEYYEQYFGPGTRLTVT.